Shown below are 9 T cell receptor beta chains from a single sample sequenced in a study of cytomegalovirus exposure and HLA in healthy donors. Use of 60 Vbeta and 13 Jbeta primers characterized the PCR. TCRdb keeps only in-frame clones here, not all; method: immunoSEQ multiplex PCR. The sample holds some 100,000 clones, more than 75% seen once. Material for sequencing was PBMCs. These receptors all come from a woman between 50 and 59 years old in good health and CMV-seropositive.

The chain employs TRBV7-9 and TRBJ1-1; D uncertain. The CDR3 spans 13 residues. Germline-derived CDR1 and CDR2 are SEHNR and FQNEAQ (reference sequence). V was clipped by 5 bases and J by 1 base, with 8 bases between them. CDR3 residues: CASSRHQNTEAFF. The CDR3 DNA is TGTGCCAGCAGCAGACACCAGAACACTGAAGCTTTCTTT.

The genes are TRBV5-4 and TRBJ2-7; 15 positions match TRBD2. Trimming removed 4 bases from V and 5 bases from J; junction bases left unmatched: 10. The length of the CDR3 is 17 residues. The germline CDR1 and CDR2 sequences are SGHNT and YYREEE (reference sequence). The CDR3 region is CASSLSGTSGRYDEQYF. The DNA of the CDR3 is TGTGCCAGCAGCCTATCCGGGACTAGCGGGAGGTACGACGAGCAGTACTTC.

The genes are TRBV9 and TRBJ2-1; unclear D gene. V was clipped by 4 bases and J by 9 bases, with 11 bases between them. The CDR3 sequence is 12 residues long. Germline CDR1 SGDLS, CDR2 YYNGEE. CDR3 sequence reads: CASSMQTGEQFF. CDR3 DNA sequence: TGTGCCAGCAGCATGCAGACTGGTGAGCAGTTCTTC.

This rearrangement joins TRBV25-1 to TRBJ2-7; TRBD1 agrees at 7 bases. CDR3 length equals 14 residues. Germline CDR1 and CDR2: MGHDK and SYGVNS. The V and J ends lost 5 bases and 2 bases, in that order; junction bases with no gene match: 6. The CDR3 region has the DNA TGTGCCAGCAGTAACAGGGGAAGCCCCTACGAGCAGTACTTC. Encoded protein: CASSNRGSPYEQYF.

This sequence joins TRBV4-1 and TRBJ2-4; 8 nucleotides agree with TRBD2. This CDR3 region has 15 residues. The J segment lost 7 bases and the V segment lost 0 bases, leaving 5 bases of the junction unmatched. Per the germline V gene, CDR1 is MGHRA and CDR2 is YSYEKL. CDR3 sequence reads: CASSQDGGAYNIQYF. CDR3 coding DNA: TGCGCCAGCAGCCAAGACGGGGGGGCCTATAACATTCAGTACTTC.

V is TRBV14 and J is TRBJ1-2; D is possibly TRBD1 (5 bases). Trimming took 1 base from V and 7 from J, leaving 10 bases between them. In germline, CDR1 is SGHDN, CDR2 FVKESK. This CDR3 is 13 amino acids long. CDR3 loop: CASSQVPGGGYTF. CDR3 bases: TGTGCCAGCAGCCAAGTACCCGGGGGTGGCTACACCTTC.

The chain is built from TRBV7-3 and TRBJ2-5, with D maybe TRBD2 (6 bases). CDR1 and CDR2 from the germline V gene are SGHTA and FQGTGA. Trimming shortened V by 3 bases and J by 4 bases, and 9 bases separated the two germline ends. The CDR3 extends over 13 amino acids. The CDR3 DNA sequence: TGTGCCAGCAGCTTTCGGAGGGGAGAGACCCAGTACTTC. Amino acid sequence: CASSFRRGETQYF.

Only a few counts were recorded for this clone. This chain connects TRBV4-1 to TRBJ1-5; 7 bases line up with TRBD1. The junction had 14 bases not matched to a gene; V was cut back by 3 bases and J by 0 bases. In germline, CDR1 is MGHRA, CDR2 YSYEKL. This CDR3 has 19 residues. Here the CDR3 reads CASSQSLYRDSVSNQPQHF. The CDR3, as DNA: TGCGCCAGCAGCCAGAGCTTGTACCGGGACAGTGTTAGCAATCAGCCCCAGCATTTT.

This clone was counted a single time. This CDR3 reads CASSYSGRGGPNTQYF. The CDR3, as DNA: TGTGCCAGCAGTTACTCGGGGCGGGGGGGCCCCAATACGCAGTATTTT. The V and J genes are TRBV6-5 and TRBJ2-3; 9 positions agree with TRBD2. Germline lookup yields CDR1 MNHEY and CDR2 SVGAGI. The CDR3 has 16 residues. J was trimmed by 7 bases and V by 0 bases; bases with no gene match: 8.